The sequence of this TCR beta chain was determined in a study of T cell responses to AZD1222 COVID-19 vaccine. The germline V gene encodes CDR1 SGHTA and CDR2 FQGNSA. V was pared by 1 base and J by 3 bases, with 5 bases of the junction left unmatched. This CDR3 has 17 amino acids. Repertoires were generated with immunoSEQ multiplex PCR, while TCRdb's copy carries only in-frame clones and drops some. In the table there are about 140,000 clones, approximately 93% of which are singletons. This chain uses TRBV7-2 with TRBJ2-3; 12 bases line up with TRBD2. The receptor was derived from an adult who had recovered from COVID-19. The sample was peripheral blood, taken after recovery from COVID-19. This CDR3 reads CASSLDRLAGGTDTQYF. Here the CDR3 DNA reads TGTGCCAGCAGCTTAGATCGGCTAGCGGGAGGGACAGATACGCAGTATTTT.